The clone carrying this T cell receptor (beta chain) was seen just once. Antigen specificity is unknown. The assay was immunoSEQ multiplex PCR, and TCRdb's table has in-frame clones only and misses some. The sample holds tens of thousands of clones; 74% are singletons and the top ten take approximately 1.5%. The data derive from a study of vaccination effects on CD4 cells after COVID-19. Study-wide findings and caveats: Only a single clone (1 of 255 vaccine-induced clones in healthy vaccinees) cross-reacted with common cold coronaviruses.

Pools of viral peptides were used by the ViraFEST assay to expand antigen-specific CD4+ T cells ahead of sequencing. Isolating CD4+ T cells followed less than 11 days of culture. Either the BNT162b2 or mRNA-1273 vaccine was given to participants in two doses. Each culture well received some 2.2 million PBMC. These cells were then cultured in IMDM with about 10 IU/ml IL-2 and 9 to 10 ug/ml peptides. CDR1 and CDR2 (germline): SGDLS, YYNGEE. The V end was cut by 0 bases, the J end by 0 bases, with 10 bases between. This CDR3 has 16 residues. The chain joins TRBV9 to TRBJ1-3; D is undetermined. This TCR was sampled from a human donor who received a COVID-19 vaccine. Specimen: CD4+ T cells from PBMCs cultured with HCoV-229E spike peptides, collected after COVID-19 vaccination. In nucleotides, the CDR3 is TGTGCCAGCAGCGTAGGTGAGGAATACTCTGGAAACACCATATATTTT. This encodes CASSVGEEYSGNTIYF. The whole variable domain, filled in from reference TRBV9 and TRBJ1-3, reads DSGVTQTPKHLITATGQRVTLRCSPRSGDLSVYWYQQSLDQGLQFLIQYYNGEERAKGNILERFSAQQFPDLHSELNLSSLELGDSALYFCASSVGEEYSGNTIYFGEGSWLTVV.